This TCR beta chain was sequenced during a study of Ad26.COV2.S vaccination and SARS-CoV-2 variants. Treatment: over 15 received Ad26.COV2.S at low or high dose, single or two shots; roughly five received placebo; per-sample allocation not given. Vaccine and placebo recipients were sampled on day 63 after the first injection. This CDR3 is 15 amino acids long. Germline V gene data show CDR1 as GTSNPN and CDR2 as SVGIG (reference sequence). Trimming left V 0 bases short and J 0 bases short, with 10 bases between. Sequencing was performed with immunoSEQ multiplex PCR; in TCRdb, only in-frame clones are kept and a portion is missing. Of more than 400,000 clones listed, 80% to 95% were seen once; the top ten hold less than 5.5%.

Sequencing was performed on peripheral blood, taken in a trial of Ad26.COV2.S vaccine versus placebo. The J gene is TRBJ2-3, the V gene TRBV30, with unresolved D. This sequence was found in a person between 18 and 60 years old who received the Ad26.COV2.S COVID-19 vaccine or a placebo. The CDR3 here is CAWSVGATSTDTQYF. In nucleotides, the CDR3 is TGTGCCTGGAGTGTCGGAGCGACTAGCACAGATACGCAGTATTTT.